This entry is about one T cell receptor (beta chain). What it binds is unknown. The sample comes from a study of T cell responses to AZD1222 COVID-19 vaccine. Some second doses came at about 4 weeks and others at about 12 weeks; these were pooled. Study-level results: Donors were mostly white British, more females; clonal diversity possibly underestimated. Within unmutated variant regions lay the reported targets of nearly half of spike-specific TCRs. Only a handful of AZD1222 recipients were seropositive at baseline.

Clones were sequenced by immunoSEQ multiplex PCR, and TCRdb holds only the in-frame ones, with some missing. The sample holds some 130,000 clones, approximately 92% seen once. This CDR3 has 16 amino acids. V gave up 4 bases and J gave up 1 base; unmatched junction bases: 7. Germline V gene data show CDR1 as MNHEY and CDR2 as SVGAGI. The starting material was peripheral blood, obtained 28 days after the second AZD1222 dose. The TCR was taken from an adult who received the AZD1222 COVID-19 vaccine. The chain joins TRBV6-5 to TRBJ1-5, with TRBD1 identical over 7 bases. CDR3 in DNA: TGTGCCAGCAGTTTGAGGATGACAGGGAGCAATCAGCCCCAGCATTTT. This encodes CASSLRMTGSNQPQHF.